Listed below are T cell receptor beta chains from one sample, sequenced in a study of blood T cell repertoires in COVID-19. Only in-frame clones appear in the TCRdb table, and some are missing; sequencing was by immunoSEQ multiplex PCR. The sample consists of about 55,000 clones, approximately 89% of them appearing once. Source material: peripheral blood. The receptors were gathered from a human donor in a cohort sampled during active COVID-19. Both conserved end residues are part of each CDR3. Fields, in order: D gene, V gene, clone size, J gene, CDR3 protein, CDR3 DNA. D genes are given only for firm matches. Clone size is given for some rows only: seen once, a few or many times, or a class if the clone is expanded.

d_call: NA
v_call: TRBV7-8
clone_size: NA
j_call: TRBJ2-1
cdr3_aa: CASTTRVRVKNEQFF
cdr3_nt: TGTGCCAGCACTACGAGGGTAAGGGTTAAAAATGAGCAGTTCTTC

d_call: TRBD1
v_call: TRBV14
clone_size: NA
j_call: TRBJ2-5
cdr3_aa: CASSQDRDETQYF
cdr3_nt: TGTGCCAGCAGCCAGGACAGGGATGAGACCCAGTACTTC

d_call: NA
v_call: TRBV21-1
clone_size: NA
j_call: TRBJ2-7
cdr3_aa: CASSNLTSGNYEQYF
cdr3_nt: TGTGCCAGCAGCAACTTGACTAGCGGGAACTACGAGCAGTACTTC

d_call: NA
v_call: TRBV7-9
clone_size: NA
j_call: TRBJ1-6
cdr3_aa: CASERGGNNSPLHF
cdr3_nt: TGTGCCAGTGAAAGGGGAGGGAATAATTCACCCCTCCACTTT

d_call: NA
v_call: TRBV19
clone_size: NA
j_call: TRBJ1-1
cdr3_aa: CASRGSGEGNTEAFF
cdr3_nt: TGTGCCAGTAGGGGATCGGGGGAGGGAAACACTGAAGCTTTCTTT

d_call: NA
v_call: TRBV5-4
clone_size: NA
j_call: TRBJ1-3
cdr3_aa: CASSSWGGLAGNTIYF
cdr3_nt: TGTGCCAGCAGCTCGTGGGGGGGCTTAGCTGGAAACACCATATATTTT

d_call: NA
v_call: TRBV5-1
clone_size: NA
j_call: TRBJ1-2
cdr3_aa: CASSAQGDHGYTF
cdr3_nt: TGCGCCAGCAGCGCACAGGGAGACCATGGCTACACCTTC

d_call: NA
v_call: TRBV6-5
clone_size: NA
j_call: TRBJ2-7
cdr3_aa: CASSSRDRPGEQYF
cdr3_nt: TGTGCCAGCAGTTCGCGGGACCGGCCTGGCGAGCAGTACTTC

d_call: NA
v_call: TRBV9
clone_size: NA
j_call: TRBJ2-7
cdr3_aa: CASSAPGLRYEQYF
cdr3_nt: TGTGCCAGCAGCGCCCCGGGACTTCGCTACGAGCAGTACTTC

d_call: NA
v_call: TRBV5-1
clone_size: NA
j_call: TRBJ2-5
cdr3_aa: CASSLEGRASETQYF
cdr3_nt: TGCGCCAGCAGCTTGGAGGGCAGGGCGAGTGAGACCCAGTACTTC

d_call: TRBD1
v_call: TRBV6-5
clone_size: NA
j_call: TRBJ1-3
cdr3_aa: CASSRQGISGNTIYF
cdr3_nt: TGTGCCAGCAGCAGACAGGGTATCTCTGGAAACACCATATATTTT

d_call: TRBD1
v_call: TRBV5-4
clone_size: NA
j_call: TRBJ2-7
cdr3_aa: CASSSFDRDREQYF
cdr3_nt: TGTGCCAGCAGCTCGTTCGACAGGGATCGGGAGCAGTACTTC

d_call: TRBD1
v_call: TRBV18
clone_size: few
j_call: TRBJ2-7
cdr3_aa: CASSPPRGRNEQYF
cdr3_nt: TGTGCCAGCTCACCCCCCAGGGGGCGTAACGAGCAGTACTTC

d_call: NA
v_call: TRBV19
clone_size: NA
j_call: TRBJ2-3
cdr3_aa: CASRLTGGGSEQYF
cdr3_nt: TGTGCCAGTAGACTAACCGGGGGTGGCAGTGAGCAGTATTTT

d_call: NA
v_call: TRBV12-3/TRBV12-4
clone_size: once
j_call: TRBJ2-1
cdr3_aa: CASARDSYNEQFF
cdr3_nt: TGTGCCAGCGCCCGCGACAGTTACAATGAGCAGTTCTTC

d_call: NA
v_call: TRBV27
clone_size: NA
j_call: TRBJ1-2
cdr3_aa: CASSQGIRGYGYTF
cdr3_nt: TGTGCCAGCAGTCAGGGGATCCGTGGCTATGGCTACACCTTC

d_call: NA
v_call: TRBV25-1
clone_size: NA
j_call: TRBJ1-6
cdr3_aa: CASSEFEGSPLHF
cdr3_nt: TGTGCCAGCAGTGAATTTGAGGGTTCACCCCTCCACTTT

d_call: NA
v_call: TRBV29-1
clone_size: NA
j_call: TRBJ2-5
cdr3_aa: CSVKTGFQETQYF
cdr3_nt: TGCAGCGTTAAAACCGGGTTCCAAGAGACCCAGTACTTC

d_call: TRBD2
v_call: TRBV7-8
clone_size: once
j_call: TRBJ2-1
cdr3_aa: CASSLGLRGGVSSYNEQFF
cdr3_nt: TGTGCCAGCAGCCTAGGGCTGCGGGGGGGCGTAAGCTCCTACAATGAGCAGTTCTTC

d_call: NA
v_call: TRBV5-1
clone_size: NA
j_call: TRBJ2-5
cdr3_aa: CASSLGWSEAETQYF
cdr3_nt: TGCGCCAGCAGCTTGGGTTGGTCTGAAGCGGAGACCCAGTACTTC

d_call: TRBD2
v_call: TRBV3-1/TRBV3-2
clone_size: NA
j_call: TRBJ2-5
cdr3_aa: CASSQPGRGEETQYF
cdr3_nt: TGTGCCAGCAGCCAACCCGGGCGGGGGGAAGAGACCCAGTACTTC

d_call: NA
v_call: TRBV12-3/TRBV12-4
clone_size: once
j_call: TRBJ2-2
cdr3_aa: CASSMAGELFF
cdr3_nt: TGTGCCAGCAGTATGGCGGGCGAGCTGTTTTTT

d_call: TRBD1
v_call: TRBV11-2
clone_size: NA
j_call: TRBJ1-3
cdr3_aa: CASSLEGSGQLYSGNTIYF
cdr3_nt: TGTGCCAGCAGCTTAGAGGGCTCGGGACAGCTTTACTCTGGAAACACCATATATTTT

d_call: TRBD2
v_call: TRBV5-1
clone_size: NA
j_call: TRBJ2-7
cdr3_aa: CASSFGTSVEEQYF
cdr3_nt: TGCGCCAGCAGCTTTGGGACTAGCGTTGAGGAGCAGTACTTC

d_call: NA
v_call: TRBV10-3
clone_size: NA
j_call: TRBJ2-3
cdr3_aa: CAISGDGQSTDTQYF
cdr3_nt: TGTGCCATCAGCGGGGACGGACAGTCCACAGATACGCAGTATTTT

d_call: NA
v_call: TRBV18
clone_size: NA
j_call: TRBJ2-5
cdr3_aa: CASSPEGSQYF
cdr3_nt: TGTGCCAGCTCACCCGAGGGATCCCAGTACTTC

d_call: TRBD2
v_call: TRBV7-8
clone_size: NA
j_call: TRBJ2-3
cdr3_aa: CASSKKAGGGSTDTQYF
cdr3_nt: TGTGCCAGCAGCAAAAAAGCGGGGGGTGGGAGCACAGATACGCAGTATTTT

d_call: NA
v_call: TRBV2
clone_size: NA
j_call: TRBJ2-1
cdr3_aa: CASRVDSYNEQFF
cdr3_nt: TGTGCCAGCAGGGTAGACAGTTACAATGAGCAGTTCTTC

d_call: TRBD1
v_call: TRBV29-1
clone_size: NA
j_call: TRBJ2-1
cdr3_aa: CSVEGLTGVGNEQFF
cdr3_nt: TGCAGCGTTGAAGGGCTGACAGGGGTGGGGAATGAGCAGTTCTTC

d_call: TRBD1
v_call: TRBV6-5
clone_size: once
j_call: TRBJ1-1
cdr3_aa: CASSKTGQPNTEAFF
cdr3_nt: TGTGCCAGCAGTAAAACGGGACAGCCGAACACTGAAGCTTTCTTT

d_call: NA
v_call: TRBV7-9
clone_size: NA
j_call: TRBJ1-2
cdr3_aa: CASSPRGGAYGYTF
cdr3_nt: TGTGCCAGCAGCCCCCGGGGGGGCGCATATGGCTACACCTTC

d_call: TRBD1
v_call: TRBV28
clone_size: NA
j_call: TRBJ1-5
cdr3_aa: CASRGPGTGNQPQHF
cdr3_nt: TGTGCCAGCAGAGGACCCGGGACAGGGAATCAGCCCCAGCATTTT

d_call: NA
v_call: TRBV18
clone_size: NA
j_call: TRBJ1-5
cdr3_aa: CASSPRNVPGGQPQHF
cdr3_nt: TGTGCCAGCTCACCACGAAATGTCCCGGGAGGTCAGCCCCAGCATTTT